This T cell receptor beta chain was recovered during a study of CD8+ T cells in alopecia areata. The study, taken as a whole, reports: Lesional scalp exceeded normal scalp in clonality, especially in alopecia totalis/universalis.

A word on this clone: Its specificity is not known.

Germline V CDR1 and CDR2: SEHNR, FQNEAQ (reference sequence). CDR3 length: 11 residues. Trimming removed 5 bases from V and 7 bases from J, with 8 bases in between. RNA, once extracted, was reverse transcribed into cDNA for use as the sequencing template. Generated by immunoSEQ multiplex PCR, the TCRdb table keeps only in-frame clones and is missing some. This sample has about 150,000 clones; 50% to 65% occur once, and the top ten carry 4.5% to 5%. The receptor's source is a human donor in good health. The chain links TRBV7-9 to TRBJ1-1; D is uncertain. The sample taken for sequencing was CD4+ T cells sorted from blood. The CDR3 is CASSPVLEAFF. CDR3 nucleotide sequence: TGTGCCAGCAGCCCAGTACTTGAAGCTTTCTTT. Variable domain in full (rest from reference TRBV7-9 and TRBJ1-1): DTGVSQNPRHKITKRGQNVTFRCDPISEHNRLYWYRQTLGQGPEFLTYFQNEAQLEKSRLLSDRFSAERPKGSFSTLEIQRTEQGDSAMYLCASSPVLEAFFGQGTRLTVV.